Below, one T cell receptor (beta chain) is given with its context. Its cognate antigen is unknown. These data originate in a study of CD8 T cells in ankylosing spondylitis. Overall study findings and caveats: There were earlier reports of some motif variants in reactive arthritis synovial fluid and blood. Roughly 8 highly homologous variants made up a TCR beta motif, and this motif appeared characteristic of ankylosing spondylitis blood.

Libraries for TCR beta were made by quantitative 5'-RACE with molecular barcodes. Using its own MiXCR run on the 5' RACE reads, TCRdb lists one record per CDR3 protein. The sample shows about 170,000 distinct CDR3 sequences, around 19% of them seen only once. V was shortened by 0 bases and J by 0 bases, with 9 bases between the two germline ends. Per the germline V gene, CDR1 is SGDLS and CDR2 is YYNGEE. The CDR3 has 15 residues. The rearrangement uses TRBV9 and TRBJ2-5, with D perhaps TRBD1 or TRBD2 (5 bases each). The source of this sequence is a male donor with ankylosing spondylitis or in good health (not recorded which). Specimen: blood, either unsorted or a sorted T cell fraction (not recorded which). CDR3 loop: CASSVAGTYQETQYF. In nucleotides, the CDR3 is TGTGCCAGCAGCGTAGCCGGGACGTACCAAGAGACCCAGTACTTC.